This T cell receptor (beta chain) was sequenced for a study of early T cells in non-severe SARS-CoV-2 infection. Unique molecular identifiers were affixed to single, distinct cDNA molecules. TCRdb passed the 5' RACE reads through MiXCR, listing each CDR3 protein once. The sample has around 44,000 distinct CDR3 sequences; approximately 7.6% are singletons. This CDR3 comprises 17 residues. CDR1 SGHRS and CDR2 YFSETQ come from the germline V gene. This clonotype was counted at least ten times. At one end the junction does not follow the germline gene, possibly because of a read error. The source of this sequence is an adult who was a healthcare worker with PCR-confirmed SARS-CoV-2 infection or an uninfected control (not recorded which). The sequenced material came from whole blood. The chain joins TRBV5-1 to TRBJ2-7, with D maybe TRBD1 (6 bases). The CDR3 region is CASSSEKTGPRSYGQYF. The CDR3 coding sequence is TGCGCCAGCAGCTCAGAGAAGACAGGCCCAAGATCCTACGGGCAGTACTTC. Filled out from reference TRBV5-1 and TRBJ2-7, the complete variable domain reads KAGVTQTPRYLIKTRGQQVTLSCSPISGHRSVSWYQQTPGQGLQFLFEYFSETQRNKGNFPGRFSGRQFSNSRSEMNVSTLELGDSALYLCASSSEKTGPRSYGQYFGPGTRLTVT.